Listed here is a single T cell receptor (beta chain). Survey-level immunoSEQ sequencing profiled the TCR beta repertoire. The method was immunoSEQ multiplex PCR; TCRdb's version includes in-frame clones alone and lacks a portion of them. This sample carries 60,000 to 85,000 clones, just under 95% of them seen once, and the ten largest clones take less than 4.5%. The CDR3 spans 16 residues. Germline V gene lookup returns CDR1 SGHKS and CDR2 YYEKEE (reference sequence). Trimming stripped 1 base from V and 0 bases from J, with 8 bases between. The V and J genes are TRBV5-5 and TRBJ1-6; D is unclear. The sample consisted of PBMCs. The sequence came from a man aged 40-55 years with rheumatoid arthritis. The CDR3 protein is CASSLRGNSYNSPLHF. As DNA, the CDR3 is TGTGCCAGCAGCTTGAGAGGGAACTCCTATAATTCACCCCTCCACTTT. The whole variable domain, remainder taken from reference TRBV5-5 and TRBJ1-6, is DAGVTQSPTHLIKTRGQQVTLRCSPISGHKSVSWYQQVLGQGPQFIFQYYEKEERGRGNFPDRFSARQFPNYSSELNVNALLLGDSALYLCASSLRGNSYNSPLHFGNGTRLTVT.